This T cell receptor (beta chain) was observed in a study of blood T cell repertoires in COVID-19. Study background: Acute and convalescent COVID-19 samples came from the United States, Italy and Spain.

Original methodology: For nucleated cells, counts were estimated from reference gene primer amplification. Data came from immunoSEQ multiplex PCR; TCRdb stores just in-frame clones and leaves some out. V, J and clone size were drawn from that table, and D and trimming were deduced from the DNA. Among 200,000 to 250,000 clones listed, roughly 82% were seen once. V gave up 5 bases and J gave up 4 bases, with 8 bases separating them. This CDR3 comprises 13 residues. Germline V CDR1 and CDR2: SGHTA, FQGNSA. Patients in Seattle were enrolled during active infection, then followed longitudinally. The source of this sequence is a woman aged 80 or older with COVID-19, enrolled during active disease. Material: peripheral blood. The chain uses TRBV7-2 and TRBJ1-4; D call uncertain. In DNA, the CDR3 is TGTGCCAGCAGCCCTACCGTTAATGAAAAACTGTTTTTT. It encodes CASSPTVNEKLFF.